Below, one T cell receptor beta chain is given with its context. The clone's antigen remains unknown. Its ends do not fully match the called genes, so a read error is possible. The donors were included in the validation cohort of roughly 130 subjects, a group kept apart from the approximately 650-subject first cohort. CDR1 SNHLY and CDR2 FYNNEI are derived from the germline V gene. The CDR3, cysteine through phenylalanine, is 15 amino acids long. Only the CDR3 DNA stays, 45 bases, in frame from base 1. This specimen comes from a study of cytomegalovirus exposure and HLA in healthy donors (dated by TCRdb to between 2016 and 2019). As for the study more broadly: According to a later analysis, one platform produced both the roughly 110 validation repertoires and the 670 or so repertoires of the first cohort. The study aimed to test whether cataloging public T cell receptors could reveal signatures of past pathogen exposure. A separate validation cohort of about 110 different subjects was used in addition to the roughly 670-subject first cohort. The study combined high-throughput TCR immunosequencing, statistical association of individual TCRs with disease status, and machine learning to predict cytomegalovirus infection status. What the work shows at the level of the full study, not this receptor alone: The authors suggested that the approach could potentially be extended to other disease states and immunological phenotypes. In vitro tests confirmed that a few of the cytomegalovirus-associated TCR beta chains recognize cytomegalovirus antigens. In the study, approximately 150 TCR beta chains were listed as associated with cytomegalovirus. In both the original and validation cohorts, the classifier was reported to diagnose cytomegalovirus status with high specificity and sensitivity. A later analysis lacked HLA typing for the validation cohort, so it scored co-occurrence in that cohort across all 120 repertoires. While some public TCRs were present in many individuals, most TCR sequences turned up only very rarely across donors. Subsequent analysis determined that TCRs grouped into clusters in the first cohort also showed a tendency toward co-occurrence across the 120 or so validation repertoires, and 94% of cluster scores exceeded 0.

Receptors were amplified or captured by the immunoSEQ multiplex PCR assay. On the authors' methods: A statistical classification framework was built to diagnose cytomegalovirus status from the catalog of TCR beta chain sequences. TCRdb provides this immuneACCESS table in a form limited to in-frame rearrangements. Some clones are lacking; in checked studies, under half of them reflect an unresolved V gene, and why the rest are absent is not known. The V and J calls and clone size are taken from that table; D and trimming were inferred from the DNA. The sample includes 130,000 to 150,000 clones, with 90% to 95% observed a single time. The ten most abundant clones make up 0.6% to 0.85% of the sample.

The sample consisted of PBMCs. The TCR originated in a man between 18 and 29 years old in good health and CMV-seronegative. The chain uses TRBV2 and TRBJ1-1, with TRBD1 as a weak D call on 5 bases. CDR3 sequence: CASSEIGGLNTEAFF. The DNA sequence reads TGTGCCAGCAGTGAAATCGGGGGTTTGAATACTGAAGCTTTCTTT.